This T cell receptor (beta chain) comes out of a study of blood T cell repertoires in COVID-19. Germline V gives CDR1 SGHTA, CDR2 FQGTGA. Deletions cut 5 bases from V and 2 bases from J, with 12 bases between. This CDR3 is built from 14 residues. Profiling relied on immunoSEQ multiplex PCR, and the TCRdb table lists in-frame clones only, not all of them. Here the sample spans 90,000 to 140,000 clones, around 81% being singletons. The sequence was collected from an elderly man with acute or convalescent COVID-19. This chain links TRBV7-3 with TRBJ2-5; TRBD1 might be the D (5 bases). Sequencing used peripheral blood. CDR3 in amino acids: CASSRDSLQETQYF. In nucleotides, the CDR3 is TGTGCCAGCAGCCGTGACAGTTTGCAAGAGACCCAGTACTTC. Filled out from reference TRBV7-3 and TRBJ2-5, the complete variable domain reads GAGVSQTPSNKVTEKGKYVELRCDPISGHTALYWYRQSLGQGPEFLIYFQGTGAADDSGLPNDRFFAVRPEGSVSTLKIQRTERGDSAVYLCASSRDSLQETQYFGPGTRLLVL.